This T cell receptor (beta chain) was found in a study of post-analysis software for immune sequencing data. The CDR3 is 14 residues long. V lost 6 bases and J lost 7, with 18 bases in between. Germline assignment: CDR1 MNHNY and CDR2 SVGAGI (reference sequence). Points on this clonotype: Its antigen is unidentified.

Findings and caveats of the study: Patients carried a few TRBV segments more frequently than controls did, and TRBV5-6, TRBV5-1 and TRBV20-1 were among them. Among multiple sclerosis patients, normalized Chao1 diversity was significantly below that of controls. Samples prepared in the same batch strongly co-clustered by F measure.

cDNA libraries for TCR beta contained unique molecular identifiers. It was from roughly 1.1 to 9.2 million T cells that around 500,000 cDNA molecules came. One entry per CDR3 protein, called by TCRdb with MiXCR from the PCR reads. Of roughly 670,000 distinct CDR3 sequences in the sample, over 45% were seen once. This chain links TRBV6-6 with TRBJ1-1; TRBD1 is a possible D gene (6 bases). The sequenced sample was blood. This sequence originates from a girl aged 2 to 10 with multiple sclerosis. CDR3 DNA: TGTGCCAGCAGCCTCCCTTCGGGGGGCGGTGAAGCTTTCTTT. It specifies CASSLPSGGGEAFF.